The 30 T cell receptor beta chains reported below all come from one sample, sequenced in a study of blood T cell repertoires in COVID-19 (dated by TCRdb to 2019 to 2021). Library preparation employed the immunoSEQ multiplex PCR assay. Drawn from immuneACCESS, this table holds only the in-frame rearrangements with V and J called that TCRdb kept. Clones are partly lost; checked studies trace under half to an unresolved V gene and leave the rest unexplained. The sample records 250,000 to 300,000 clones, around 90% of which are singletons. Roughly 2.2% of the sample is taken by the ten largest. The sequenced sample was peripheral blood. Source of these receptors: a man aged 45-65 years with acute or convalescent COVID-19.

V gene TRBV3-1 (or the pseudogene TRBV3-2) combines with J gene TRBJ1-1; 8 bases map to TRBD1. V dropped 4 bases and J dropped 9; count of bases not matched to a gene: 4. The germline gives CDR1 LGHDT, CDR2 YNNKEL (reference sequence). This CDR3 region has 12 residues. The CDR3 DNA follows: TGTGCCAGCAGCCCCGGACAGGGACAAGCTTTCTTT. Its protein product is CASSPGQGQAFF.

The rearrangement uses TRBV3-1 (or the pseudogene TRBV3-2) and TRBJ1-6; perhaps TRBD1 as D (5 bases). The V end lost 3 bases, the J end lost 10 bases, and 19 bases lay between the germline ends. There are 16 residues in the CDR3. Per the germline V gene, CDR1 is LGHDT and CDR2 is YNNKEL (reference sequence). In DNA, the CDR3 is TGTGCCAGCAGCCAGGGGGGGGGACTGGTTAAGTCACCCCTCCACTTT. This sequence encodes CASSQGGGLVKSPLHF.

This clone was detected a few times. This CDR3 is CASRAGTAPENGYTF. CDR3 sequence (DNA): TGTGCCAGCAGAGCCGGGACAGCACCGGAAAATGGCTACACCTTC. The chain links TRBV2 to TRBJ1-2, with 7 bases fitting TRBD1. The junction had 13 bases not matched to a gene; V was cut back by 6 bases and J by 6 bases. The germline V gene encodes CDR1 SNHLY and CDR2 FYNNEI. The CDR3 sequence is 15 residues long.

V and J are TRBV18 and TRBJ1-1; D is unresolved. The CDR3 has 15 residues. V was shortened by 2 bases and J by 4 bases, with 14 bases between the two germline ends. Germline V CDR1 and CDR2: KGHSH, LQKENI. The CDR3 DNA reads as TGTGCCAGCTCACCATCGGGTGTGGGTGGCACTGAAGCTTTCTTT. It encodes CASSPSGVGGTEAFF.

The chain joins TRBV5-1 to TRBJ2-7, with TRBD1 matching over 10 bases. CDR1 and CDR2 from the germline V gene are SGHRS and YFSETQ. This CDR3 region has 13 residues. V was clipped by 5 bases and J by 3 bases; unmatched bases: 2. CDR3 residues: CASRRDRGYEQYF. The CDR3 DNA is TGCGCCAGCAGGCGGGACAGGGGCTACGAGCAGTACTTC.

This clone was recorded once. The DNA of the CDR3 is TGCGCCAGCAGCTATGGAGGAGTTGCAACTAATGAAAAACTGTTTTTT. Translated: CASSYGGVATNEKLFF. The chain employs TRBV5-1 and TRBJ1-4, with D unresolved. V gave up 3 bases and J gave up 0 bases, with 12 bases separating them. Germline V gene sequence: CDR1 SGHRS, CDR2 YFSETQ. The CDR3 spans 16 residues.

This chain uses TRBV6-5 with TRBJ1-3, with 7 bases fitting TRBD1. The CDR3 runs to 15 residues. CDR1 is MNHEY and CDR2 is SVGAGI in the germline V gene. After removal of 2 bases from V and 3 bases from J, the junction contained 4 bases not matched to a gene. The CDR3 sequence: CASSYQSGGGNTIYF. DNA for the CDR3: TGTGCCAGCAGTTACCAATCAGGGGGTGGAAACACCATATATTTT.

The chain recombines TRBV3-1 (or the pseudogene TRBV3-2) with TRBJ2-5; no firm D call. Trimming pared 4 bases from V and 0 bases from J, leaving 3 bases between. The germline gives CDR1 LGHDT, CDR2 YNNKEL (reference sequence). The CDR3 sequence is 12 residues long. The CDR3 here is CASSPYQETQYF. The CDR3, as DNA: TGTGCCAGCAGCCCTTACCAAGAGACCCAGTACTTC.

V gene TRBV15 combines with J gene TRBJ1-5; TRBD1 matches at 8 bases. The germline CDR1 and CDR2 sequences are LNHNV and YYDKDF (reference sequence). The V and J ends lost 2 bases and 8 bases, in that order; junction bases with no gene match: 2. This CDR3 is 13 amino acids long. The CDR3 reads CATSRNRGEPQHF. The CDR3 DNA reads TGTGCCACCAGCAGAAACAGGGGGGAGCCCCAGCATTTT.

The rearrangement links TRBV9 to TRBJ2-3, with 7 bases identical to TRBD1. V was clipped by 6 bases and J by 2 bases; unmatched bases: 6. The CDR3 is made up of 14 amino acids. Per germline, CDR1 SGDLS and CDR2 YYNGEE. The CDR3 protein is CASNLQGTTDTQYF. CDR3 nucleotides: TGTGCCAGCAACCTACAGGGGACCACAGATACGCAGTATTTT.

This clone was observed once. This chain uses TRBV3-1 (or the pseudogene TRBV3-2) with TRBJ2-4; 8 bases are a match to TRBD2. From germline, CDR1 is LGHDT and CDR2 YNNKEL (reference sequence). J lost 3 bases, V lost 1 base, and 5 bases had no gene match. This CDR3 is 16 amino acids long. The CDR3 DNA reads TGTGCCAGCAGCCAAGTGGGAAGCGGGGGCAAAAACATTCAGTACTTC. The encoded protein is CASSQVGSGGKNIQYF.

The chain carries TRBV7-3 and TRBJ1-6; no reliable D call. The CDR3 is 15 residues long. Germline lookup yields CDR1 SGHTA and CDR2 FQGTGA. V lost 6 bases and J lost 9, with 18 bases in between. The CDR3 here is CASRLAAAPGSPLHF. The CDR3, as DNA: TGTGCCAGCAGGCTGGCGGCGGCTCCCGGTTCACCCCTCCACTTT.

This clone appeared a single time. This chain links TRBV29-1 with TRBJ1-2; no reliable D call. Looked up from germline, CDR1 is SQVTM and CDR2 is ANQGSEA. Trimming stripped 3 bases from V and 7 bases from J, with 6 bases between. The CDR3 contains 10 residues. Here the CDR3 reads CSVEGSGYTF. As DNA, the CDR3 is TGCAGCGTTGAGGGCTCTGGCTACACCTTC.

V is TRBV12-3 or TRBV12-4 and J is TRBJ1-2, with D possibly matching TRBD1 (5 bases). The CDR3 consists of 12 residues. V lost 7 bases, J lost 7 bases, and 13 bases lay in between. In DNA form, the CDR3 reads TGTGCCAGCACCTCTCAGGGCGGTGGCTACACCTTC. Translated, it gives CASTSQGGGYTF.

V and J are TRBV30 and TRBJ2-7; 10 bases agree with TRBD1. Per the germline V gene, CDR1 is GTSNPN and CDR2 is SVGIG (reference sequence). This CDR3 is 13 amino acids long. The CDR3 region has the DNA TGTGCTTTAGCCGGGACAGGGGCTTACGAGCAGTACTTC. This translates into CALAGTGAYEQYF.

This clone was picked up a small number of times. CDR3 sequence (DNA): TGTGCCAGCTCGCGACAGGGCCCGTACGAGCAGTACTTC. Amino acid sequence: CASSRQGPYEQYF. The V and J genes are TRBV18 and TRBJ2-7; TRBD1 matches 7 bases. The CDR3 is 13 residues long. The V gene end was trimmed by 6 bases and the J gene end by 4 bases; junction bases not matched to a gene: 6. The V gene's germline CDR1 is KGHSH and CDR2 LQKENI. Combining the CDR3 with reference TRBV18 and TRBJ2-7 gives the whole variable domain NAGVMQNPRHLVRRRGQEARLRCSPMKGHSHVYWYRQLPEEGLKFMVYLQKENIIDESGMPKERFSAEFPKEGPSILRIQQVVRGDSAAYFCASSRQGPYEQYFGPGTRLTVT.

As concerns this clone: At the DNA level, this CDR3 is encoded by other sequences in the same sample as well. The genes are TRBV3-1 (or the pseudogene TRBV3-2) and TRBJ2-7; D is perhaps TRBD1 (5 bases). This CDR3 is built from 11 residues. Per the germline V gene, CDR1 is LGHDT and CDR2 is YNNKEL (reference sequence). Trimming took 1 base from V and 7 from J, leaving 5 bases between them. CDR3 loop: CASSQAGEQYF. CDR3 DNA sequence: TGTGCCAGCAGCCAAGCAGGGGAGCAGTACTTC.

V is TRBV5-1 and J is TRBJ1-5, with 9 bases lining up with TRBD1. The junction had 12 bases not matched to a gene; V was cut back by 6 bases and J by 8 bases. This CDR3 is built from 15 residues. Looked up from germline, CDR1 is SGHRS and CDR2 is YFSETQ. Here the CDR3 reads CASTLSGTGSEPQHF. The DNA of the CDR3 is TGCGCCAGCACCCTCTCCGGGACAGGGTCTGAGCCCCAGCATTTT.

The rearrangement links TRBV5-4 to TRBJ1-4, with D perhaps TRBD1 (5 bases). Germline V CDR1 and CDR2: SGHNT, YYREEE (reference sequence). The CDR3 length is 16 residues. V was shortened by 0 bases and J by 0 bases, with 9 bases between the two germline ends. The CDR3 sequence: CASSLDGGATNEKLFF. The CDR3 nucleotides are TGTGCCAGCAGCTTGGACGGGGGTGCAACTAATGAAAAACTGTTTTTT. Variable domain in full (rest from reference TRBV5-4 and TRBJ1-4): ETGVTQSPTHLIKTRGQQVTLRCSSQSGHNTVSWYQQALGQGPQFIFQYYREEENGRGNFPPRFSGLQFPNYSSELNVNALELDDSALYLCASSLDGGATNEKLFFGSGTQLSVL.

This clone is a singleton in its sample. The chain employs TRBV11-2 and TRBJ1-6; D gene unclear. Germline assignment: CDR1 SGHAT and CDR2 FQNNGV. V was pared by 0 bases and J by 6 bases, with 9 bases between. This CDR3 comprises 15 residues. Here the CDR3 reads CASSLDPVINSPLHF. The CDR3 nucleotides read TGTGCCAGCAGCTTAGATCCGGTCATTAATTCACCCCTCCACTTT. Complete variable domain (other parts from reference TRBV11-2 and TRBJ1-6): EAGVAQSPRYKIIEKRQSVAFWCNPISGHATLYWYQQILGQGPKLLIQFQNNGVVDDSQLPKDRFSAERLKGVDSTLKIQPAKLEDSAVYLCASSLDPVINSPLHFGNGTRLTVT.

V and J are TRBV7-3 and TRBJ2-1; 7 positions agree with TRBD1. V lost 0 bases, J lost 1 base, and 9 bases stayed unmatched. Germline V gene sequence: CDR1 SGHTA, CDR2 FQGTGA. The CDR3 extends over 18 amino acids. CDR3 sequence reads: CASSLTHRGGLSYNEQFF. CDR3 DNA sequence: TGTGCCAGCAGCTTAACCCACAGGGGCGGACTTTCCTACAATGAGCAGTTCTTC.

V gene TRBV27 combines with J gene TRBJ1-1; the match to TRBD1 covers 11 bases. Germline CDR1 MNHEY, CDR2 SMNVEV (reference sequence). The ends lost 5 bases at V and 0 bases at J; junction bases unmatched: 8. The CDR3 length is 17 residues. CDR3 in amino acids: CASSPAGTGGMNTEAFF. The CDR3 region has the DNA TGTGCCAGCAGTCCCGCCGGGACAGGGGGGATGAACACTGAAGCTTTCTTT.

This chain uses TRBV5-1 with TRBJ1-1, with TRBD1 matching over 9 bases. CDR3 size: 15 residues. With 6 bases clipped from V and 2 bases from J, the junction kept 8 bases outside the gene matches. The V gene's germline CDR1 is SGHRS and CDR2 YFSETQ. The chain's CDR3 is CASTGTGGFNTEAFF. The CDR3, as DNA: TGCGCCAGCACCGGCACAGGGGGCTTTAACACTGAAGCTTTCTTT.

This clone occurred once. At one of its ends the junction is not consistent with the germline gene, which may arise from a read error. The rearrangement links TRBV19 to TRBJ1-6, with D maybe TRBD1 (5 bases). The germline V gene has CDR1 LNHDA and CDR2 SQIVND (reference sequence). The CDR3 covers 16 residues. The CDR3 reads CASTPGGILYNSPFHF. CDR3 bases: TGTGCCAGTACTCCTGGGGGGATTTTATATAATTCACCCTTCCACTTT.

This chain links TRBV6-5 with TRBJ2-3, with D maybe TRBD2 (6 bases). Germline loops: CDR1 MNHEY, CDR2 SVGAGI. The CDR3 loop spans 13 amino acids. Trimming took 0 bases from V and 8 from J, leaving 9 bases between them. This CDR3 reads CASSYSQGGTQYF. The CDR3 bases are TGTGCCAGCAGTTACTCCCAGGGAGGTACGCAGTATTTT.

The J gene is TRBJ1-4, the V gene TRBV19, with 10 positions matching TRBD1. Germline V gene sequence: CDR1 LNHDA, CDR2 SQIVND (reference sequence). The CDR3 sequence is 17 residues long. V trimming: 6 bases; J trimming: 8 bases; junction bases outside the gene matches: 15. The CDR3 region is CASREGGPGQGSEKLFF. For the CDR3, the DNA is TGTGCCAGTAGGGAAGGAGGCCCGGGACAGGGGAGCGAAAAACTGTTTTTT. The full variable domain, its missing parts supplied by reference TRBV19 and TRBJ1-4, is DGGITQSPKYLFRKEGQNVTLSCEQNLNHDAMYWYRQDPGQGLRLIYYSQIVNDFQKGDIAEGYSVSREKKESFPLTVTSAQKNPTAFYLCASREGGPGQGSEKLFFGSGTQLSVL.

This clone was counted a single time. J is TRBJ2-7 and V is TRBV30; the D gene is possibly TRBD2 (5 bases). V was pared by 4 bases and J by 5 bases, with 12 bases between. Germline CDR1 reads GTSNPN; CDR2 reads SVGIG (reference sequence). The CDR3 consists of 12 residues. In DNA, the CDR3 is TGTGCCTGGACGCGATTGGGAGACGAGCAGTACTTC. As protein: CAWTRLGDEQYF.

The chain carries TRBV5-6 and TRBJ2-3, with 10 bases that match TRBD2. Germline CDR1 and CDR2: SGHDT and YYEEEE. V lost 1 base, J lost 4 bases, and 12 bases stayed unmatched. The CDR3 is 18 residues long. This CDR3 reads CASSLLASGGPAADTQYF. CDR3 nucleotide sequence: TGTGCCAGCAGCTTGTTAGCTAGCGGGGGCCCCGCGGCAGATACGCAGTATTTT.

The rearrangement links TRBV6-1 to TRBJ1-6; the match to TRBD1 covers 10 bases. CDR3 length: 15 amino acids. In germline, CDR1 is MNHNS, CDR2 SASEGT. The V and J ends lost 3 bases and 7 bases, in that order; junction bases with no gene match: 3. The CDR3 sequence is CASSEGQGPNSPLHF. CDR3 nucleotide sequence: TGTGCCAGCAGTGAGGGACAGGGGCCCAATTCACCCCTCCACTTT.

The J gene is TRBJ1-4, the V gene TRBV18; a possible D gene is TRBD1 (5 bases). V dropped 1 base and J dropped 2 bases, with 5 bases sitting between them. The CDR3 runs 14 residues. The germline gives CDR1 KGHSH, CDR2 LQKENI. CDR3 bases: TGTGCCAGCTCACCACAGGGGACTAATGAAAAACTGTTTTTT. It yields the protein CASSPQGTNEKLFF.